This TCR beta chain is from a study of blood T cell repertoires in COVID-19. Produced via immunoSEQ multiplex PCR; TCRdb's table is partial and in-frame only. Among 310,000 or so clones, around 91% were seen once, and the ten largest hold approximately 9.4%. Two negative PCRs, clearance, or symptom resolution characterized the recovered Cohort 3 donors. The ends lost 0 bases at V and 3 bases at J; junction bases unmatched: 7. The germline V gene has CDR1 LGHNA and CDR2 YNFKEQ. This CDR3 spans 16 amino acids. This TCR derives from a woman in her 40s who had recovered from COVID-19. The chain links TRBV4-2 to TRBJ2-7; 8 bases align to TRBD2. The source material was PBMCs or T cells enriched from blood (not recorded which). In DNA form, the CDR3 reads TGTGCCAGCAGCCAAGATCTAACTAGCGGAGTCTACGAGCAGTACTTC. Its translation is CASSQDLTSGVYEQYF.